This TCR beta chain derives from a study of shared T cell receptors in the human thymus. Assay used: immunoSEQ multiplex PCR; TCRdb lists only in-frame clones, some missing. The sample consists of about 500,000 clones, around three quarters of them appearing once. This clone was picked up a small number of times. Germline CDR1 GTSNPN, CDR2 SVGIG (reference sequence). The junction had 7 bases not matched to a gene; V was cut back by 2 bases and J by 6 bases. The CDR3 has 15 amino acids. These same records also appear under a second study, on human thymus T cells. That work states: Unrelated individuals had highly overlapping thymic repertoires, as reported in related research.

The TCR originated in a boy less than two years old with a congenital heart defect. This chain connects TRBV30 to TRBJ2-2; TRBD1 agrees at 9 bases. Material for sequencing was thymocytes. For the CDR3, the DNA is TGTGCCTGGAGTAGAGGACAGGGGCTCGCCGGGGAGCTGTTTTTT. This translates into CAWSRGQGLAGELFF.